What follows are 2 T cell receptor beta chains derived from one specimen sequenced in a study of cytomegalovirus exposure and HLA in healthy donors (dated by TCRdb to about 2017). The library was made by the immunoSEQ multiplex PCR assay. The multiplex PCR relied on a mix of 60 forward primers for TCR Vbeta segments and 13 reverse primers for TCR Jbeta segments. TCRdb mirrors the immuneACCESS table, restricted to in-frame sequences. Some clones are absent from its copies; in checked studies, under half trace to an unresolved V gene, and the reason for the others is unknown. This sample holds 65,000 to 70,000 clones; 75% to 90% were observed only once. The biggest ten clones account for roughly an eighth of the sample. Sequences were obtained from PBMCs. These receptors all come from a woman in her twenties or thirties in good health and CMV-seropositive.

The rearrangement uses TRBV9 and TRBJ2-1; 8 bases map to TRBD1. The CDR3 has 16 amino acids. Trimming cost V 4 bases and J 8 bases; bases outside gene matches: 14. From germline, CDR1 is SGDLS and CDR2 YYNGEE. DNA of the CDR3: TGTGCCAGCAGCCCACGACAGGGGAGAACTGGTGATGAGCAGTTCTTC. As protein: CASSPRQGRTGDEQFF.

The chain links TRBV18 to TRBJ2-7; D unclear. CDR1 is KGHSH and CDR2 is LQKENI in the germline V gene. V lost 0 bases, J lost 2 bases, and 11 bases lay in between. This CDR3 is built from 15 residues. CDR3 residues: CASSPPNSPTYEQYF. The CDR3 nucleotides are TGTGCCAGCTCACCACCGAACAGCCCGACCTACGAGCAGTACTTC.